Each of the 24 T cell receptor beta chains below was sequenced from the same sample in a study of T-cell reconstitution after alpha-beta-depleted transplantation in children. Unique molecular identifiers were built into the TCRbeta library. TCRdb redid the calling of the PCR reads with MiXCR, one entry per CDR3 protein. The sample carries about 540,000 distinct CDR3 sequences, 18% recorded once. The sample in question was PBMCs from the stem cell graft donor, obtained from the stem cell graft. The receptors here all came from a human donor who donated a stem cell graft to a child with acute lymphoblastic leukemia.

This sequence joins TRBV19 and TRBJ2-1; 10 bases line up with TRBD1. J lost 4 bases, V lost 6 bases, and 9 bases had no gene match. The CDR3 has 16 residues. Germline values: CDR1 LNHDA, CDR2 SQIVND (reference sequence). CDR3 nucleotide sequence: TGTGCCAGTAGAGACACCGGGACAGGGGAATACAATGAGCAGTTCTTC. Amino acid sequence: CASRDTGTGEYNEQFF.

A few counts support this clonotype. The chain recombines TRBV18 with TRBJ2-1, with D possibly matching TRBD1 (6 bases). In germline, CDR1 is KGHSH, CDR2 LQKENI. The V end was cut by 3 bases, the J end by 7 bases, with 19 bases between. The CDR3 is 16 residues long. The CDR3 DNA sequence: TGTGCCAGCTCACCCTGGGACCATTGGACAGTGAATGAGCAGTTCTTC. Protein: CASSPWDHWTVNEQFF.

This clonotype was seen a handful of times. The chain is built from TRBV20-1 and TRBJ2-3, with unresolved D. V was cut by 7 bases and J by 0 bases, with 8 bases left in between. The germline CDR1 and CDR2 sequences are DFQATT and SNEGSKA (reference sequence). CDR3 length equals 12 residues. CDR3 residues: CSVEISTDTQYF. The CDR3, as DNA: TGCAGTGTCGAAATCAGCACAGATACGCAGTATTTT.

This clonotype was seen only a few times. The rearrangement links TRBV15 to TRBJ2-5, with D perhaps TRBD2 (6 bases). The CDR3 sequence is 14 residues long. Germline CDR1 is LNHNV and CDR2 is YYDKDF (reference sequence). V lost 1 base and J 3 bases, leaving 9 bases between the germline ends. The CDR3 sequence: CATSRGGGEETQYF. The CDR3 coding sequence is TGTGCCACCAGCAGAGGCGGAGGGGAAGAGACCCAGTACTTC. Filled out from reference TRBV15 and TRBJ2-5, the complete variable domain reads DAMVIQNPRYQVTQFGKPVTLSCSQTLNHNVMYWYQQKSSQAPKLLFHYYDKDFNNEADTPDNFQSRRPNTSFCFLDIRSPGLGDTAMYLCATSRGGGEETQYFGPGTRLLVL.

The CDR3: CSAPPLAGGPNEQYF. For the CDR3, the DNA is TGCAGTGCGCCGCCTCTAGCGGGAGGGCCTAACGAGCAGTACTTC. This rearrangement joins TRBV20-1 to TRBJ2-7, with 12 bases identical to TRBD2. Trimming took 6 bases from V and 5 from J; bases not matched to a gene: 11. Germline CDR1 and CDR2: DFQATT and SNEGSKA (reference sequence). This CDR3 has 15 residues.

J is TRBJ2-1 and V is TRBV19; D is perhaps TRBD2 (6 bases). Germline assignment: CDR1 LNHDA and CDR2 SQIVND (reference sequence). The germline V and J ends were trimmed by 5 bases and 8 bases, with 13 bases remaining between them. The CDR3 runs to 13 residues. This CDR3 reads CASSSGGVDEQFF. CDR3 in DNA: TGTGCCAGTAGTTCCGGGGGTGTGGATGAGCAGTTCTTC.

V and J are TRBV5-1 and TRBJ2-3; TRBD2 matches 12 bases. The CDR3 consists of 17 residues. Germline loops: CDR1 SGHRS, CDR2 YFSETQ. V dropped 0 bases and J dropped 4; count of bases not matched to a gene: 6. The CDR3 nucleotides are TGCGCCAGCAGCTTGGCGACTAGCGGGAGTTCCCCAGATACGCAGTATTTT. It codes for CASSLATSGSSPDTQYF. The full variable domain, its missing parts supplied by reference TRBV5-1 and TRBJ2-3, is KAGVTQTPRYLIKTRGQQVTLSCSPISGHRSVSWYQQTPGQGLQFLFEYFSETQRNKGNFPGRFSGRQFSNSRSEMNVSTLELGDSALYLCASSLATSGSSPDTQYFGPGTRLTVL.

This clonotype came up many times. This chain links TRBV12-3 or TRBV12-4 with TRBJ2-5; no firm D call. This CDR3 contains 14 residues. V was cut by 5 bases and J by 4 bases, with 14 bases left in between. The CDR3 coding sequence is TGTGCCAGCAGTCCTGATTCCTGGAGAGAGACCCAGTACTTC. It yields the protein CASSPDSWRETQYF.

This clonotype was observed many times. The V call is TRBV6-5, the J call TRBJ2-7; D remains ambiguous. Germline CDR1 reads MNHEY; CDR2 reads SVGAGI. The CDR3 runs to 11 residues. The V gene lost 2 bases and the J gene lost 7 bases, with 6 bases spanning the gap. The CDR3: CASSYRAEQYF. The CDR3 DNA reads TGTGCCAGCAGTTACCGGGCGGAGCAGTACTTC.

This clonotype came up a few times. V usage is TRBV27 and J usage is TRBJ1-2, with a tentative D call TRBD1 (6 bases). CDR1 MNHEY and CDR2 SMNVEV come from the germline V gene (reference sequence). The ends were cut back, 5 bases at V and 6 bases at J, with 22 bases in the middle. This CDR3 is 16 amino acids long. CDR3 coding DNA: TGTGCCAGCAGTGAAGTACAGGGCGGATCCCCCCATGGCTACACCTTC. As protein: CASSEVQGGSPHGYTF.

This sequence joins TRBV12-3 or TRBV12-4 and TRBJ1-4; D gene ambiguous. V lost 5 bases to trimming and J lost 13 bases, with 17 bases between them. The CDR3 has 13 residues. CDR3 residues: CASSPRMENGLFF. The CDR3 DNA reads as TGTGCCAGCAGTCCCCGTATGGAGAATGGACTGTTTTTT.

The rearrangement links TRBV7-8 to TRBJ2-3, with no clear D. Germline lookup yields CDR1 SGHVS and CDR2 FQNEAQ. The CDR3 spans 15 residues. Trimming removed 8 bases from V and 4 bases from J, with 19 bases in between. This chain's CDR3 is CASDTNGLPPDTQYF. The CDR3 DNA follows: TGTGCCAGCGATACTAATGGCCTCCCGCCAGATACGCAGTATTTT.

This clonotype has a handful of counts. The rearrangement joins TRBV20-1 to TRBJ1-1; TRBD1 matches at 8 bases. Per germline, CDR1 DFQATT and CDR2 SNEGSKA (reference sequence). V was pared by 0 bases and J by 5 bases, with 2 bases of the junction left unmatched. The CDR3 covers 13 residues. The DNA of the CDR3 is TGCAGTGCTAGAGACGACAGGGGAACTGAAGCTTTCTTT. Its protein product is CSARDDRGTEAFF.

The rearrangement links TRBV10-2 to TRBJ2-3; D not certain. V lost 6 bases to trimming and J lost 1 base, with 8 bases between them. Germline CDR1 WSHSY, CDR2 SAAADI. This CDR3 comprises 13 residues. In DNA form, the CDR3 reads TGCGCCAGCAGGTTTGGCGGCACAGATACGCAGTATTTT. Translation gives CASRFGGTDTQYF.

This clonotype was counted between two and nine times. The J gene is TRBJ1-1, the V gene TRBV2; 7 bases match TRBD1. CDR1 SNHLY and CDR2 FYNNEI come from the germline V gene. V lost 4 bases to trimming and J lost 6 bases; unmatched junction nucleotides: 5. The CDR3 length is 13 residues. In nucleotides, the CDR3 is TGTGCCAGCAGTGGGACAGGACCCCCTGAAGCTTTCTTT. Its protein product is CASSGTGPPEAFF.

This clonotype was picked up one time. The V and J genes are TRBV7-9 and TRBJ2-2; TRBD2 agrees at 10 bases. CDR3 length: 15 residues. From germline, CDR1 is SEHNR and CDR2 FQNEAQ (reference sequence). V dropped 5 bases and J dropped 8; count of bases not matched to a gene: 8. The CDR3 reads CASSDGTSVFGELFF. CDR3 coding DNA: TGTGCCAGCAGCGACGGGACTAGCGTTTTTGGGGAGCTGTTTTTT.

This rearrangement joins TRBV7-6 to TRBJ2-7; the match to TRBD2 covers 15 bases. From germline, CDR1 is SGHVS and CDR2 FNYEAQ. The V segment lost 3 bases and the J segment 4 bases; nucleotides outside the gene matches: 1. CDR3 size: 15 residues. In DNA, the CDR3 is TGTGCCAGCAGCTTTGGGACTAGCGGGGGGTACGAGCAGTACTTC. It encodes CASSFGTSGGYEQYF.

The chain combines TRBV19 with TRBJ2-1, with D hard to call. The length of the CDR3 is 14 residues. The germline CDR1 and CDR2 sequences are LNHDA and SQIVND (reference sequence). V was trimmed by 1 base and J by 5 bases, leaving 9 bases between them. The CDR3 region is CASSIASLNNEQFF. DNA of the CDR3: TGTGCCAGTAGTATAGCCAGCTTAAACAATGAGCAGTTCTTC.

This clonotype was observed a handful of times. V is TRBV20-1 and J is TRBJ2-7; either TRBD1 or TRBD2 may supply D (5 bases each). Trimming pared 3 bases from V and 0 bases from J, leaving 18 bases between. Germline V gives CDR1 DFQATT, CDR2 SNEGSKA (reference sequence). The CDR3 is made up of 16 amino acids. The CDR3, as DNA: TGCAGTGCTAGCCTCAAGGGACGGAGACCCTCCTACGAGCAGTACTTC. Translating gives CSASLKGRRPSYEQYF.

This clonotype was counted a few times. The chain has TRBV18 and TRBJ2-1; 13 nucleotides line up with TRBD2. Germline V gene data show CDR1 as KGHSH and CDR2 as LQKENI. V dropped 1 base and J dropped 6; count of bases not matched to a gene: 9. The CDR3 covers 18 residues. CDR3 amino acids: CASSPRLAGGAGGNEQFF. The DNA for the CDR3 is TGTGCCAGCTCACCACGACTAGCGGGAGGCGCGGGCGGCAATGAGCAGTTCTTC.

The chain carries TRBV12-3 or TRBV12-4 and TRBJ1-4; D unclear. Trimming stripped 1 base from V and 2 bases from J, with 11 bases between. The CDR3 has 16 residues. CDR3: CASSLVSSSTNEKLFF. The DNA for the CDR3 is TGTGCCAGCAGTTTAGTGAGTTCCAGCACTAATGAAAAACTGTTTTTT.

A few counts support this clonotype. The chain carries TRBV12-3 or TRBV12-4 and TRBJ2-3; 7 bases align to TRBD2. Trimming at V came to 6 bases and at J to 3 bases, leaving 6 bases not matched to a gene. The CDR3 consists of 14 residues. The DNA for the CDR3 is TGTGCCAGCAGCAACCGGGACTATACAGATACGCAGTATTTT. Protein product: CASSNRDYTDTQYF.

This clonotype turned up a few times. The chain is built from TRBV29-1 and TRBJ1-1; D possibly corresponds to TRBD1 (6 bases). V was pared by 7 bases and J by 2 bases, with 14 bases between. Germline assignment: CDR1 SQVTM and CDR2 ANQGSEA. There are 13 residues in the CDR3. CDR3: CSASRGLNTEAFF. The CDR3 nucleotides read TGCAGCGCTAGCAGGGGTCTTAACACTGAAGCTTTCTTT.

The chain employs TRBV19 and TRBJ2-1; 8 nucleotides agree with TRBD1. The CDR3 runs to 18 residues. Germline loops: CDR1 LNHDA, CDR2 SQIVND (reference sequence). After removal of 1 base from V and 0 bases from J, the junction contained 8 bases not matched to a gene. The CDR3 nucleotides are TGTGCCAGTAGTATAGGCAGGGGGCGGTTGTACTCCTACAATGAGCAGTTCTTC. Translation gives CASSIGRGRLYSYNEQFF.